A selection of T cell receptor beta chains follows, all from one sample in a study of T cells in localized non-small cell lung cancer. The table came from immunoSEQ multiplex PCR; TCRdb's copy has only in-frame clones and leaves some out. The sample yields more than 10,000 clones, 85% to 90% seen once. The starting material was peripheral blood, obtained before any cancer treatment. The receptors here all came from a male donor aged 60 or over with stage III lung adenocarcinoma. CDR3s include the opening cysteine and the closing phenylalanine or tryptophan. The D gene is left open where the match is weak. For some rows the clone size is stated as once, few or many, or as a class when expanded; others skip it.

V gene	D gene	CDR3 length	clone size	J gene	CDR3 protein	CDR3 DNA
TRBV4-2	-	13	-	TRBJ1-5	CASSQERGQPQHF	TGTGCCAGCAGCCAAGAGCGAGGTCAGCCCCAGCATTTT
TRBV7-2	-	14	-	TRBJ2-3	CASSLQASTDTQYF	TGTGCCAGCAGCCTCCAGGCTAGCACAGATACGCAGTATTTT
TRBV7-8	TRBD2	18	once	TRBJ2-1	CASSLLTSGSSSYNEQFF	TGTGCCAGCAGCTTACTCACTAGCGGGAGCAGCTCCTACAATGAGCAGTTCTTC
TRBV15	TRBD1	18	-	TRBJ1-5	CATSRDEHSLQGVQPQHF	TGTGCCACCAGCAGAGATGAACACAGCCTCCAGGGGGTCCAGCCCCAGCATTTT
TRBV18	TRBD1	18	-	TRBJ1-2	CASSPAGTGSILNYGYTF	TGTGCCAGCTCACCAGCCGGGACAGGATCAATCCTTAACTATGGCTACACCTTC
TRBV9	-	15	-	TRBJ2-1	CASSAPGGPYNEQFF	TGTGCCAGCAGCGCCCCCGGGGGACCATACAATGAGCAGTTCTTC
TRBV7-8	TRBD2	15	-	TRBJ2-1	CASSFGTSGLNEQFF	TGTGCCAGCAGCTTCGGGACTAGCGGGCTGAATGAGCAGTTCTTC
TRBV7-8	-	14	-	TRBJ2-7	CASTPAGLSYEQYF	TGTGCCAGCACCCCCGCAGGACTAAGCTACGAGCAGTACTTC
TRBV10-2	-	14	once	TRBJ2-4	CASRSLGAKNIQYF	TGCGCCAGCAGGAGTCTGGGGGCCAAAAACATTCAGTACTTC
TRBV7-2	-	16	-	TRBJ1-6	CASSLAGRDRVSPLHF	TGTGCCAGCAGCTTAGCGGGAAGGGATAGGGTCTCACCCCTCCACTTT
TRBV28	-	15	-	TRBJ1-1	CASSRGTPPYTEAFF	TGTGCCAGCAGTAGGGGGACCCCTCCTTACACTGAAGCTTTCTTT
TRBV27	TRBD2	15	-	TRBJ2-1	CASSLRLAGVDEQFF	TGTGCCAGCAGTTTAAGGCTAGCGGGGGTCGATGAGCAGTTCTTC
TRBV19	TRBD1	14	-	TRBJ1-4	CASSTGTGDEKLFF	TGTGCCAGTAGTACTGGGACAGGGGATGAAAAACTGTTTTTT
TRBV15	TRBD1	15	once	TRBJ2-3	CATSSGRQGPDTQYF	TGTGCCACCAGCTCCGGTCGACAGGGTCCAGATACGCAGTATTTT
TRBV19	-	13	-	TRBJ1-3	CATLTGAGNTIYF	TGTGCCACACTGACAGGCGCCGGAAACACCATATATTTT
TRBV7-6	-	13	few	TRBJ2-5	CASSRGRQETQYF	TGTGCCAGCAGCCGGGGGCGGCAAGAGACCCAGTACTTC
TRBV6-1	TRBD1	15	-	TRBJ1-2	CASSADRGRGGGYTF	TGTGCCAGCAGTGCCGACAGGGGGCGCGGTGGTGGCTACACCTTC
TRBV2	TRBD2	14	-	TRBJ2-1	CASSLSGRGGEQFF	TGTGCCAGCAGCTTAAGCGGGAGGGGCGGGGAGCAGTTCTTC
TRBV27	-	13	-	TRBJ2-5	CASSLGYQETQYF	TGTGCCAGCAGTTTGGGGTACCAAGAGACCCAGTACTTC
TRBV11-2	-	12	-	TRBJ1-2	CASSPYGVGYTF	TGTGCCAGCAGCCCCTATGGGGTTGGCTACACCTTC
TRBV30	-	15	-	TRBJ1-3	CAWRLSLGRGNTIYF	TGTGCCTGGAGACTAAGCCTGGGGCGAGGAAACACCATATATTTT
TRBV28	-	13	-	TRBJ2-7	CASSLEQGYEQYF	TGTGCCAGCAGTTTAGAACAGGGTTACGAGCAGTACTTC
TRBV10-3	-	16	-	TRBJ1-6	CAISDAGDRVGSPLHF	TGTGCCATCAGTGACGCAGGGGATAGGGTAGGTTCACCCCTCCACTTT
TRBV7-7	-	12	-	TRBJ2-5	CASSPHLGTQYF	TGTGCCAGCAGCCCCCATCTAGGGACCCAGTACTTC
TRBV29-1	-	12	-	TRBJ1-4	CSSSGEGEKLFF	TGCAGCTCAAGTGGGGAGGGTGAAAAACTGTTTTTT
TRBV21-1	-	15	medium-sized	TRBJ1-1	CASSKGATGNTEAFF	TGTGCCAGCAGCAAGGGAGCCACAGGGAACACTGAAGCTTTCTTT
TRBV4-2	-	16	-	TRBJ2-7	CASSQDKGGVAYEQYF	TGTGCCAGCAGCCAAGATAAGGGCGGGGTCGCTTACGAGCAGTACTTC
TRBV6-6	-	15	-	TRBJ2-1	CASSYSSGGSWEQFF	TGTGCCAGCAGTTACTCTTCAGGGGGGAGTTGGGAGCAGTTCTTC
TRBV30	TRBD1	14	-	TRBJ2-5	CAWSPGQAKETQYF	TGTGCCTGGAGTCCTGGACAGGCCAAAGAGACCCAGTACTTC
TRBV7-2	-	15	-	TRBJ2-1	CASSTSWPLGNEQFF	TGTGCCAGCAGCACCAGCTGGCCCCTAGGGAATGAGCAGTTCTTC
TRBV6-6	-	13	-	TRBJ2-1	CASSPTGSGEQFF	TGTGCCAGCAGCCCGACCGGATCTGGCGAGCAGTTCTTC
TRBV7-2	-	14	-	TRBJ2-3	CASSLGWRGQTQYF	TGTGCCAGCAGCTTAGGTTGGCGGGGGCAAACGCAGTATTTT
TRBV5-1	-	17	once	TRBJ2-2	CASSLIGLGTPSGELFF	TGCGCCAGCAGCTTAATCGGCCTTGGGACCCCCAGCGGGGAGCTGTTTTTT
TRBV5-4	-	14	-	TRBJ2-5	CASSLAQKQETQYF	TGTGCCAGCAGCTTGGCGCAGAAACAAGAGACCCAGTACTTC
TRBV10-3	TRBD1	14	-	TRBJ2-1	CAIKPGQGAYEQFF	TGTGCCATCAAACCGGGACAGGGGGCGTATGAGCAGTTCTTC
TRBV5-1	-	17	-	TRBJ2-3	CASSLGVGGPSTDTQYF	TGCGCCAGCAGTCTGGGCGTAGGGGGGCCTAGCACAGATACGCAGTATTTT
TRBV25-1	-	12	-	TRBJ2-7	CASSAGLDEQYF	TGTGCCAGCAGTGCAGGGCTCGACGAGCAGTACTTC
TRBV6-6	-	14	once	TRBJ1-3	CASSTTASGNTIYF	TGTGCCAGCAGCACAACAGCCTCTGGAAACACCATATATTTT
TRBV10-1	-	13	-	TRBJ1-2	CASSDTLNYGYTF	TGCGCCAGCAGTGACACCCTCAACTATGGCTACACCTTC
TRBV2	TRBD2	13	few	TRBJ2-3	CASRRDYTDTQYF	TGTGCCAGCCGAAGGGACTACACAGATACGCAGTATTTT
TRBV23-1	-	10	-	TRBJ1-5	CALPNQPQHF	TGCGCCCTCCCCAATCAGCCCCAGCATTTT
TRBV7-6	-	13	-	TRBJ2-7	CASSLGEHYEQYF	TGTGCCAGCAGCTTAGGGGAACACTACGAGCAGTACTTC
TRBV5-1	TRBD1	16	few	TRBJ1-1	CASSLDPQQGPTEAFF	TGCGCCAGCAGCTTGGATCCGCAACAGGGGCCCACTGAAGCTTTCTTT
TRBV7-7	-	14	-	TRBJ2-6	CASAQSSGANVLTF	TGTGCTAGCGCCCAAAGCTCTGGGGCCAACGTCCTGACTTTC
TRBV15	TRBD1	15	-	TRBJ1-2	CATSRDRTGYYGYTF	TGTGCCACCAGCAGAGATCGGACAGGGTACTATGGCTACACCTTC
TRBV7-8	-	13	-	TRBJ2-7	CASGDIESYEQYF	TGTGCCAGCGGGGACATAGAATCCTACGAGCAGTACTTC
TRBV6-5	TRBD1	15	once	TRBJ2-1	CASSPGTATNNEQFF	TGTGCCAGCAGTCCAGGGACAGCCACCAACAATGAGCAGTTCTTC
TRBV7-2	-	14	few	TRBJ2-5	CASSRDRREETQYF	TGTGCCAGCAGCCGCGACAGGAGAGAGGAGACCCAGTACTTC
TRBV4-1	TRBD1	16	-	TRBJ2-3	CASSQPGQKTTDTQYF	TGCGCCAGCAGCCAGCCGGGACAGAAAACCACAGATACGCAGTATTTT
TRBV5-4	-	15	-	TRBJ2-1	CASSLFIAAGNEQFF	TGTGCCAGCAGCTTGTTTATAGCGGCAGGCAATGAGCAGTTCTTC
TRBV6-4	TRBD1	15	-	TRBJ1-6	CASNRQGSYNSPLHF	TGTGCCAGCAACCGACAGGGTTCCTATAATTCACCCCTCCACTTT
TRBV11-3	TRBD2	14	-	TRBJ2-1	CASSRSGSADEQFF	TGTGCCAGCAGCCGTAGCGGGTCTGCCGATGAGCAGTTCTTC
TRBV30	-	15	-	TRBJ1-6	CAWSRRAPWGSPLHF	TGTGCCTGGAGCCGCCGGGCACCCTGGGGTTCACCCCTCCACTTT